This TCR beta chain was found in a study of T cell responses to AZD1222 COVID-19 vaccine. Study outcomes and limitations: Breadth and depth of Spike-specific TCRs rose after two AZD1222 doses. Donors skewed white British and female; clonal diversity was possibly underestimated. Samples come after the peak T cell response, not at day 14.

The V segment lost 4 bases and the J segment 1 base; nucleotides outside the gene matches: 7. Looked up from germline, CDR1 is SGDLS and CDR2 is YYNGEE. This CDR3 has 15 amino acids. Measured with immunoSEQ multiplex PCR; TCRdb has only the in-frame clones, and not every one. The sample contains around 160,000 clones, about 89% of which appear only once. Of note for this clone: Its antigen is still unknown.

This chain uses TRBV9 with TRBJ1-1, with 7 bases lining up with TRBD1. Sequenced here: peripheral blood, sampled on day 0 of MenACWY control vaccination. The receptor was derived from an adult in good health. The CDR3 DNA reads TGTGCCAGCAGCACCAGGGGGGACAGGAACACTGAAGCTTTCTTT. Translation: CASSTRGDRNTEAFF.